The 24 T cell receptor beta chains given below trace back to one sample, sequenced in a study of T cell repertoires in cytomegalovirus infection. No antigen is known for these receptors. MiXCR was run by TCRdb on the reads, yielding one entry per CDR3 protein. The profile shows about 920,000 distinct CDR3 sequences, 30% to 40% of them singletons. The sequences come from cultured CD8+ T cells from PBMCs, collected from culture after CMV antigen stimulation. Source of these receptors: a human donor in good health (CMV status not recorded). Some clones in this sample may be carry-over from other donors' samples.

With regard to this clonotype: A much larger clone differs by one base, so this may be a read error. The chain combines TRBV6-2 or TRBV6-3 with TRBJ1-1; unclear D gene. CDR3 length: 15 residues. Germline CDR1 is MNHEY and CDR2 is SVGEGT. V lost 4 bases to trimming and J lost 3 bases, with 15 bases between them. This chain's CDR3 is CASSCSKGLHTEAFF. The DNA of the CDR3 is TGTGCCAGCAGTTGCTCGAAGGGTTTACACACTGAAGCTTTCTTT.

The chain has TRBV27 and TRBJ2-2, with D maybe TRBD2 (5 bases). The CDR3 extends over 15 amino acids. The V end was cut by 3 bases, the J end by 5 bases, with 13 bases between. Germline CDR1 reads MNHEY; CDR2 reads SMNVEV (reference sequence). Written as DNA, the CDR3 is TGTGCCAGCAGTTTCCGGGCGAGGAGGACCGGGGAGCTGTTTTTT. This sequence encodes CASSFRARRTGELFF.

The chain joins TRBV10-3 to TRBJ2-3, with D tentatively TRBD2 (7 bases). The V end lost 4 bases, the J end lost 2 bases, and 13 bases lay between the germline ends. Germline-derived CDR1 and CDR2 are ENHRY and SYGVKD. There are 15 residues in the CDR3. The CDR3 sequence: CAISGGGRATDTQYF. The CDR3 region has the DNA TGTGCCATCAGTGGGGGGGGGCGAGCCACAGATACGCAGTATTTT.

The chain uses TRBV3-1 and TRBJ2-7; possibly TRBD1 for D (6 bases). In germline, CDR1 is LGHDT, CDR2 YNNKEL (reference sequence). The CDR3 extends over 16 amino acids. V was cut by 4 bases and J by 0 bases, with 16 bases left in between. This chain's CDR3 is CASSLTMTGYSYEQYF. DNA of the CDR3: TGTGCCAGCAGCCTTACGATGACAGGTTACTCCTACGAGCAGTACTTC.

This clonotype was observed a few times. The rearrangement uses TRBV14 and TRBJ1-1; D ambiguous. The CDR3 is 16 residues long. The germline V and J ends were trimmed by 5 bases and 1 base, with 17 bases remaining between them. Germline CDR1 reads SGHDN; CDR2 reads FVKESK. This CDR3 is CASSKVKAPWNTEAFF. The CDR3 DNA reads TGTGCCAGCAGCAAGGTGAAGGCCCCCTGGAACACTGAAGCTTTCTTT.

This clonotype was found a few times. The chain has TRBV27 and TRBJ2-1; TRBD1 matches 8 bases. The length of the CDR3 is 15 residues. Germline loops: CDR1 MNHEY, CDR2 SMNVEV (reference sequence). The J segment lost 6 bases and the V segment lost 4 bases, leaving 8 bases of the junction unmatched. DNA for the CDR3: TGTGCCAGCAGTTCTTGGACAGGGCGACCCAATGAGCAGTTCTTC. Amino acid sequence: CASSSWTGRPNEQFF.

This chain uses TRBV6-5 with TRBJ1-2, with D hard to call. The CDR3 loop spans 13 amino acids. Per the germline V gene, CDR1 is MNHEY and CDR2 is SVGAGI. V lost 2 bases and J 4 bases, leaving 8 bases between the germline ends. CDR3 bases: TGTGCCAGCAGTTACGGGCCATTCTATGGCTACACCTTC. Its protein is CASSYGPFYGYTF.

CDR3 DNA: TGTGCCAGCAGTTACGGCTACCTGACCGGGGAGCTGTTTTTT. This sequence encodes CASSYGYLTGELFF. The V and J genes are TRBV6-5 and TRBJ2-2; D not resolved. The CDR3 loop spans 14 amino acids. The V and J ends lost 2 bases and 5 bases respectively, with 9 bases between them. Per the germline V gene, CDR1 is MNHEY and CDR2 is SVGAGI.

This clonotype was detected a few times. The CDR3 protein is CASSEPGGAADTQYF. The CDR3 coding sequence is TGCGCCAGCAGTGAGCCCGGGGGCGCCGCAGATACGCAGTATTTT. This chain joins TRBV10-2 and TRBJ2-3; D possibly matches TRBD1 or TRBD2 (6 bases each). The CDR3 totals 15 residues. With 2 bases removed from V and 4 bases from J, the gap between germline ends came to 13 bases. CDR1 is WSHSY and CDR2 is SAAADI in the germline V gene.

This clonotype was counted at least ten times. The V gene is TRBV7-8, the J gene TRBJ1-2; 7 nucleotides line up with TRBD1. V lost 5 bases to trimming and J lost 4 bases; unmatched junction nucleotides: 19. Germline loops: CDR1 SGHVS, CDR2 FQNEAQ. The CDR3 contains 18 residues. For the CDR3, the DNA is TGTGCCAGCAGCCAAAACGAGGGGGCAGGAAGTCTCTTCTATGGCTACACCTTC. Translation gives CASSQNEGAGSLFYGYTF.

This clonotype was recorded many times. The rearrangement uses TRBV7-6 and TRBJ1-1; D is perhaps TRBD1 (6 bases). V was pared by 2 bases and J by 1 base, with 11 bases between. This CDR3 is 15 amino acids long. Looked up from germline, CDR1 is SGHVS and CDR2 is FNYEAQ. CDR3 in DNA: TGTGCCAGCAGCTTAACACAGGGCCCGAACACTGAAGCTTTCTTT. Protein: CASSLTQGPNTEAFF.

Notes on this clonotype: A much larger clone is a single base away; this may be a read error. This chain connects TRBV7-8 to TRBJ1-4; possibly TRBD1 for D (5 bases). The CDR3 has 15 amino acids. The germline V gene has CDR1 SGHVS and CDR2 FQNEAQ. Between the trimmed V and J ends, which lost 3 bases and 2 bases, there was a span of 10 bases. The CDR3 bases are TGTGCCAGCAGCTTGGGGGTTGACACTAATGAAAAACTGTTTTTT. Translated: CASSLGVDTNEKLFF.

The chain combines TRBV20-1 with TRBJ2-2, with 10 bases lining up with TRBD2. V dropped 0 bases and J dropped 9; count of bases not matched to a gene: 7. Germline CDR1 is DFQATT and CDR2 is SNEGSKA (reference sequence). The CDR3 spans 15 residues. CDR3 sequence (DNA): TGCAGTGCTAGAGATCAGCGGGGGGGAAGGAGGGAGCTGTTTTTT. This codes for CSARDQRGGRRELFF.

This CDR3 reads CASSLMAGGHWEQFF. The CDR3, as DNA: TGTGCCAGCAGCTTAATGGCGGGGGGGCATTGGGAGCAGTTCTTC. This rearrangement joins TRBV7-8 to TRBJ2-1; 9 bases map to TRBD2. The germline CDR1 and CDR2 sequences are SGHVS and FQNEAQ. This CDR3 region has 15 residues. Unmatched junction bases numbered 9, after V lost 2 bases and J lost 10 bases.

V is TRBV29-1 and J is TRBJ2-1, with D possibly matching TRBD2 (6 bases). The CDR3 extends over 14 amino acids. Germline V lookup: CDR1 SQVTM, CDR2 ANQGSEA. V dropped 7 bases and J dropped 3 bases, with 16 bases sitting between them. This CDR3 reads CSAYGGANYNEQFF. As DNA, the CDR3 is TGCAGCGCCTATGGAGGGGCTAACTACAATGAGCAGTTCTTC.

The chain carries TRBV4-3 and TRBJ2-7, with D uncertain. This CDR3 has 13 residues. CDR1 and CDR2 from the germline V gene are LGHNA and YSLEER. Trimming took 0 bases from V and 4 from J, leaving 7 bases between them. The chain's CDR3 is CASSQDLSYEQYV. The CDR3 DNA sequence: TGCGCCAGCAGCCAAGATTTATCTTACGAGCAGTACGTC.

V is TRBV6-1 and J is TRBJ2-7; 8 nucleotides agree with TRBD2. The CDR3 totals 12 residues. Germline V CDR1 and CDR2: MNHNS, SASEGT. CDR3 sequence: CVAGGGGHEQYV. CDR3 nucleotides: TGTGTCGCCGGGGGCGGGGGGCACGAGCAGTACGTC.

The CDR3, as DNA: TGTGCCAGCGGAGGGTGGGAAGAGACCCAGTACTTC. Translated: CASGGWEETQYF. The V gene is TRBV27, the J gene TRBJ2-5; TRBD2 is a possible D gene (6 bases). The V end lost 8 bases, the J end lost 3 bases, and 10 bases lay between the germline ends. There are 12 residues in the CDR3. Germline values: CDR1 MNHEY, CDR2 SMNVEV (reference sequence).

This clonotype has just a few counts. The chain recombines TRBV6-5 with TRBJ2-3, with TRBD1 matching over 7 bases. Germline-derived CDR1 and CDR2 are MNHEY and SVGAGI. Trimming removed 8 bases from V and 1 base from J; junction bases left unmatched: 3. This CDR3 has 13 residues. CDR3 sequence: CASRQGRTDTQYF. In DNA form, the CDR3 reads TGTGCCAGCCGACAGGGCCGCACAGATACGCAGTATTTT.

The V and J genes are TRBV19 and TRBJ1-5; D gene ambiguous. V was trimmed by 5 bases and J by 12 bases, leaving 17 bases between them. Per germline, CDR1 LNHDA and CDR2 SQIVND (reference sequence). The CDR3 covers 13 residues. CDR3 in amino acids: CASSWSLSSVQHF. In DNA, the CDR3 is TGTGCCAGTAGTTGGAGTCTGAGCTCGGTCCAGCATTTT.

Worth noting for this clonotype: Mismatch with germline at one junction end may stem from a read error. The chain couples TRBV7-7 to TRBJ2-3, with 7 nucleotides matching TRBD1. This CDR3 region has 15 residues. In germline, CDR1 is SSHAT, CDR2 FNYEAQ (reference sequence). The CDR3 protein is CASSPRQGAIDTQYF. The CDR3 DNA sequence: TGTGCTAGCAGCCCCAGACAGGGAGCCATTGATACGCAGTATTTT.

This clonotype was observed a handful of times. This rearrangement joins TRBV4-1 to TRBJ2-3; 7 bases match TRBD1. The germline gives CDR1 MGHRA, CDR2 YSYEKL. CDR3 length equals 12 residues. V shed 5 bases and J 10 bases; nucleotides not matched to a gene: 6. CDR3 amino acids: CASSAGQDPQYF. DNA for the CDR3: TGCGCCAGCAGCGCTGGACAGGACCCGCAGTATTTT.

The chain is built from TRBV27 and TRBJ1-4, with D maybe TRBD1 (6 bases). Germline V gives CDR1 MNHEY, CDR2 SMNVEV (reference sequence). The CDR3 covers 16 residues. The V gene lost 5 bases and the J gene lost 4 bases, with 17 bases spanning the gap. CDR3 region: CASSTNRATNNEKLFF. The CDR3 bases are TGTGCCAGCAGTACTAACAGGGCGACAAATAATGAAAAACTGTTTTTT.

The CDR3 is CASGLWEVYSETQYF. The CDR3 bases are TGTGCTAGTGGTTTGTGGGAGGTGTATTCGGAGACCCAGTACTTC. The chain has TRBV12-5 and TRBJ2-5; D might be TRBD2 (6 bases). The CDR3 sequence is 15 residues long. V was trimmed by 2 bases and J by 5 bases, leaving 15 bases between them. Germline V gives CDR1 LGHNT, CDR2 FRNRAP.